This TCR beta chain was recorded in a study of blood T cell repertoires in COVID-19. Study summary: Acute-phase and convalescent COVID-19 samples originated in the United States, Italy and Spain. PBMCs, B-cell-depleted T cells, or T cells provided the cDNA or gDNA that made up the material.

CDR3 size: 22 residues. Trimming at V came to 0 bases and at J to 6 bases, leaving 19 bases not matched to a gene. Germline V CDR1 and CDR2: LGHDT, YNNKEL (reference sequence). Sequencing was performed with immunoSEQ multiplex PCR; in TCRdb, only in-frame clones are kept and a portion is missing. The sample contains approximately 290,000 clones, about 89% of which appear only once. The rearrangement uses TRBV3-1 (or the pseudogene TRBV3-2) and TRBJ2-1; TRBD2 aligns across 14 bases. The TCR comes from a man aged 30 to 39 with acute or convalescent COVID-19. The specimen was peripheral blood. The CDR3 loop is CASSQDSFYGPRLAGGSNEQFF. The CDR3 DNA is TGTGCCAGCAGCCAAGATTCTTTCTACGGACCCAGACTAGCGGGAGGGAGCAATGAGCAGTTCTTC.